The 9 T cell receptor beta chains below were found in one sample sequenced in a study of cytomegalovirus exposure and HLA in healthy donors. The PCR made use of 60 Vbeta and 13 Jbeta primers. Measured with immunoSEQ multiplex PCR; TCRdb has only the in-frame clones, and not every one. This sample has under 100,000 clones, with roughly a tenth found just once. Sequenced sample: PBMCs. Receptors were obtained from a man aged 55 to 69 in good health and CMV-seropositive.

The chain is built from TRBV28 and TRBJ1-2; D is possibly TRBD1 (6 bases). This CDR3 has 13 amino acids. V shed 4 bases and J shed 8 bases, with 14 bases lying between them. The germline V gene has CDR1 MDHEN and CDR2 SYDVKM. The CDR3 loop reads CASSSQGIRGYTF. The DNA of the CDR3 is TGTGCCAGCAGTTCACAGGGTATTCGGGGCTACACCTTC.

This sequence joins TRBV28 and TRBJ2-2; D call uncertain. Germline assignment: CDR1 MDHEN and CDR2 SYDVKM. The CDR3 sequence is 12 residues long. The V gene lost 6 bases and the J gene lost 7 bases, with 9 bases spanning the gap. CDR3 DNA sequence: TGTGCCAGCAGGCTATTCGGCGGGGAGCTGTTTTTT. It specifies CASRLFGGELFF.

The chain has TRBV30 and TRBJ1-6; D is uncertain. CDR3 length: 12 residues. The germline V gene encodes CDR1 GTSNPN and CDR2 SVGIG (reference sequence). V was cut by 5 bases and J by 14 bases, with 16 bases left in between. This CDR3 is CAWVRVPGALHF. In nucleotides, the CDR3 is TGTGCCTGGGTCCGGGTCCCTGGAGCCCTCCACTTT.

This clone was counted a few times. This sequence joins TRBV28 and TRBJ1-1; 9 nucleotides agree with TRBD1. After removal of 0 bases from V and 6 bases from J, the junction contained 5 bases not matched to a gene. Germline V lookup: CDR1 MDHEN, CDR2 SYDVKM. The CDR3 sequence is 15 residues long. The CDR3 region has the DNA TGTGCCAGCAGTTTATGGGGACAGGGATTACCTGAAGCTTTCTTT. Translated, it gives CASSLWGQGLPEAFF. The entire variable domain, with the rest obtained from reference TRBV28 and TRBJ1-1, is as follows: DVKVTQSSRYLVKRTGEKVFLECVQDMDHENMFWYRQDPGLGLRLIYFSYDVKMKEKGDIPEGYSVSREKKERFSLILESASTNQTSMYLCASSLWGQGLPEAFFGQGTRLTVV.

The CDR3 coding sequence is TGCAGAGTTACAGGTTACGAGCAGTACTTC. The encoded protein is CRVTGYEQYF. The chain carries TRBV29-1 and TRBJ2-7; tentative D call: TRBD1 (5 bases). The V gene's germline CDR1 is SQVTM and CDR2 ANQGSEA. The CDR3 spans 10 residues.

The genes are TRBV5-1 and TRBJ2-1; D gene uncertain. The germline gives CDR1 SGHRS, CDR2 YFSETQ. The CDR3 sequence is 14 residues long. V was trimmed by 0 bases and J by 3 bases, leaving 7 bases between them. The CDR3 DNA follows: TGCGCCAGCAGCTTGGTGGCAGGCTACAATGAGCAGTTCTTC. This codes for CASSLVAGYNEQFF.

The CDR3 protein is CASSRTGVKSGNTIYF. The DNA of the CDR3 is TGTGCCAGCAGCCGGACAGGGGTTAAATCTGGAAACACCATATATTTT. The genes are TRBV7-6 and TRBJ1-3; 9 bases fit TRBD1. The CDR3 extends over 16 amino acids. The germline V gene encodes CDR1 SGHVS and CDR2 FNYEAQ. The trim removed 5 bases at V and 1 base at J, leaving 6 bases unmatched.

This clone was counted a few times. Within the sample, other DNA sequences also encode this same CDR3. V usage is TRBV6-6 and J usage is TRBJ1-4, with D possibly matching TRBD1 (6 bases). This CDR3 has 15 amino acids. Germline V gives CDR1 MNHNY, CDR2 SVGAGI (reference sequence). The germline V and J ends were trimmed by 6 bases and 0 bases, with 11 bases remaining between them. This chain's CDR3 is CASSPRQATNEKLFF. The CDR3 DNA reads TGTGCCAGCAGCCCTCGACAGGCAACTAATGAAAAACTGTTTTTT.

V and J are TRBV7-3 and TRBJ2-2, with 8 bases identical to TRBD1. Germline V gives CDR1 SGHTA, CDR2 FQGTGA. The V segment lost 3 bases and the J segment 0 bases; nucleotides outside the gene matches: 3. This CDR3 has 16 residues. In DNA form, the CDR3 reads TGTGCCAGCAGCTTCGACAGGGGAGCGAACACCGGGGAGCTGTTTTTT. It yields the protein CASSFDRGANTGELFF.